This entry describes one TCR beta chain. The antigen is unknown. Thyroid ultrasound and orbital computed tomography, with clinical symptoms and serum thyroxine and TRAb, informed diagnoses. These data are taken from a study of T cells in Graves' hyperthyroidism and ophthalmopathy. Amplification of TCR beta CDR3 regions was performed using RNA transcripts as template. RT-PCR in the first round (using the HTBI primer set) targeted the TCR CDR3. MiXCR, run by TCRdb on the multiplex PCR reads, gives a single entry per CDR3 protein. The data show hundreds of thousands of distinct CDR3 sequences, roughly 40% seen once. The study's findings and limits: Model-based prediction identified ophthalmopathy a median about 6.8 months prior to its onset.

This receptor was obtained from a man in his late teens or twenties with Graves' hyperthyroidism. Input material: blood.

This CDR3 is CASSLELPGQGTQTQYF. Written as DNA, the CDR3 is TGTGCCAGCAGCTTAGAGTTACCGGGACAGGGGACGCAGACCCAGTACTTC. The rearrangement joins TRBV5-4 to TRBJ2-5; 10 nucleotides match TRBD1. Looked up from germline, CDR1 is SGHNT and CDR2 is YYREEE (reference sequence). This CDR3 spans 17 amino acids. J gave up 6 bases and V 2 bases, and 13 bases lay outside the gene matches.